This TCR beta chain stems from a study of blood T cells in healthy people across ages. Sample-barcoded 5' priming and a J-beta primer mix drove a second PCR of roughly 7 to 11 cycles. TCRdb used MiXCR to reprocess the 5' RACE reads, holding one entry per CDR3 protein. The data hold 1.8 million or so distinct CDR3 sequences, with roughly two fifths observed a single time. V shed 6 bases and J shed 5 bases, with 7 bases lying between them. There are 11 residues in the CDR3. The chain carries TRBV12-3 or TRBV12-4 and TRBJ1-2; no clear D gene. This clonotype originated in a human donor in good health. Sequencing was performed on blood. The CDR3 coding sequence is TGTGCCAGCAGCCGAAAATATGGCTACACCTTC. Translation: CASSRKYGYTF.